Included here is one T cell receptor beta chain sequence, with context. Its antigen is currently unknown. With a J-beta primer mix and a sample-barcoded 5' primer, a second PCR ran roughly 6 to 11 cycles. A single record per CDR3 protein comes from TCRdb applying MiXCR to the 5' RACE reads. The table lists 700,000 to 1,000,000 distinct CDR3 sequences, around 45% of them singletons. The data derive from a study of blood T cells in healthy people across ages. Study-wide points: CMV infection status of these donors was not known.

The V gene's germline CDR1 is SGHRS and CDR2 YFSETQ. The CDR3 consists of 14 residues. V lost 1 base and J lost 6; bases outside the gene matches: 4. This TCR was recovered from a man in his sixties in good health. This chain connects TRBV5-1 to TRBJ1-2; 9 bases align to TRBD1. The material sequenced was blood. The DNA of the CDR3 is TGCGCCAGCAGCTTGAGACAGGGGGTCCATGGCTACACCTTC. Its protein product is CASSLRQGVHGYTF. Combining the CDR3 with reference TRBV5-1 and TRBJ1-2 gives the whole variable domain KAGVTQTPRYLIKTRGQQVTLSCSPISGHRSVSWYQQTPGQGLQFLFEYFSETQRNKGNFPGRFSGRQFSNSRSEMNVSTLELGDSALYLCASSLRQGVHGYTFGSGTRLTVV.